Below, 17 T cell receptor beta chains from the same sample are listed, as sequenced in a study of identical twins. TCRdb reprocessed the 5' RACE reads with MiXCR, giving one entry per CDR3 protein. The sample shows just under 550,000 distinct CDR3 sequences, 13% to 15% of them seen only once. This same sample was also taken into another study, of yellow fever vaccine responses in identical twins.

Sequencing input: CD4+ T cells sorted from blood. These receptors all stem from a woman under 30 in good health.

This clonotype was recorded many times. The chain couples TRBV20-1 to TRBJ2-1, with D perhaps matching TRBD1 or TRBD2 (5 bases each). The germline V gene has CDR1 DFQATT and CDR2 SNEGSKA (reference sequence). The germline V and J ends were trimmed by 3 bases and 7 bases, with 22 bases remaining between them. The CDR3 is made up of 16 amino acids. In DNA form, the CDR3 reads TGCAGTGCTAGCTGGGACGCAGCACTGAGAAGGAATGAGCAGTTCTTC. Residues: CSASWDAALRRNEQFF.

This clonotype has just a few counts. This chain links TRBV5-1 with TRBJ2-1, with 11 positions matching TRBD2. V lost 3 bases, J lost 7 bases, and 12 bases stayed unmatched. The germline gives CDR1 SGHRS, CDR2 YFSETQ. This CDR3 has 17 amino acids. CDR3 in amino acids: CASSSNLAGGQGNEQFF. CDR3 nucleotide sequence: TGCGCCAGCAGCTCTAATCTAGCGGGAGGCCAAGGGAATGAGCAGTTCTTC.

This clonotype has more than one count but fewer than ten. The V and J genes are TRBV2 and TRBJ2-5; the D is unclear. This CDR3 spans 12 amino acids. Germline lookup yields CDR1 SNHLY and CDR2 FYNNEI. Deletions cut 8 bases from V and 3 bases from J, with 10 bases between. CDR3 DNA sequence: TGTGCCAGCGGGCTCTCCAAAGAGACCCAGTACTTC. Translated: CASGLSKETQYF. Full variable domain (outside the CDR3, taken from reference TRBV2 and TRBJ2-5): EPEVTQTPSHQVTQMGQEVILRCVPISNHLYFYWYRQILGQKVEFLVSFYNNEISEKSEIFDDQFSVERPDGSNFTLKIRSTKLEDSAMYFCASGLSKETQYFGPGTRLLVL.

A few counts support this clonotype. The chain carries TRBV12-3 or TRBV12-4 and TRBJ2-1, with 7 bases matching TRBD2. The CDR3 covers 15 residues. After removal of 4 bases from V and 8 bases from J, the junction contained 11 bases not matched to a gene. CDR3 nucleotides: TGTGCCAGCAGTTCGGGGACTATGATAGGGGATGAGCAGTTCTTC. It codes for CASSSGTMIGDEQFF.

This clonotype was picked up a small number of times. The chain combines TRBV7-9 with TRBJ1-1; no reliable D call. The V and J ends lost 8 bases and 4 bases respectively, with 17 bases between them. The CDR3 runs to 14 residues. Germline CDR1 is SEHNR and CDR2 is FQNEAQ (reference sequence). CDR3 sequence reads: CASGRVEQRTEAFF. CDR3 in DNA: TGTGCCAGCGGACGGGTCGAACAGCGCACTGAAGCTTTCTTT.

This chain uses TRBV15 with TRBJ2-1; 11 bases are a match to TRBD2. The CDR3 runs 15 residues. Per germline, CDR1 LNHNV and CDR2 YYDKDF (reference sequence). With 5 bases clipped from V and 6 bases from J, the junction kept 6 bases outside the gene matches. The CDR3 region has the DNA TGTGCCACCAGCCTCGGGACTAGCGGCCTCAATGAGCAGTTCTTC. Translated: CATSLGTSGLNEQFF.

J is TRBJ2-2 and V is TRBV2; a weak D match, TRBD2 (5 bases). Germline CDR1 SNHLY, CDR2 FYNNEI. The CDR3 sequence is 16 residues long. The ends were cut back, 1 base at V and 4 bases at J, with 13 bases in the middle. CDR3 sequence (DNA): TGTGCCAGCAGTGAAGAGGGCCAGGCGGGCACCGGGGAGCTGTTTTTT. Translated, it gives CASSEEGQAGTGELFF.

This chain joins TRBV5-1 and TRBJ2-7, with 9 bases fitting TRBD1. This CDR3 has 14 residues. With V trimmed by 6 bases and J by 5 bases, 9 bases remained unmatched. CDR1 is SGHRS, CDR2 YFSETQ, per germline. CDR3 loop: CASTPGQGFDEQYF. In nucleotides, the CDR3 is TGCGCCAGCACACCGGGACAGGGTTTCGACGAGCAGTACTTC.

The chain uses TRBV24-1 and TRBJ2-5; maybe TRBD2 (5 bases). The V end was cut by 4 bases, the J end by 2 bases, with 13 bases between. The CDR3 contains 15 residues. Germline CDR1 KGHDR, CDR2 SFDVKD. CDR3 region: CATSDSRRVQETQYF. CDR3 DNA sequence: TGTGCCACCAGTGACTCCAGGCGGGTTCAAGAGACCCAGTACTTC.

The table lists this clonotype with a few counts. The rearrangement links TRBV29-1 to TRBJ2-3, with a weak D call TRBD1 (6 bases). V dropped 6 bases and J dropped 8 bases, with 15 bases sitting between them. Germline CDR1 reads SQVTM; CDR2 reads ANQGSEA. This CDR3 has 12 amino acids. CDR3 in DNA: TGCAGCGTCTACAGGGCCTCAGGTACGCAGTATTTT. This sequence encodes CSVYRASGTQYF.

CDR3 DNA sequence: TGTGCCAGCTCGCTCACGGAGAGTACCTACAATGAGCAGTTCTTC. This sequence encodes CASSLTESTYNEQFF. This rearrangement joins TRBV18 to TRBJ2-1; no clear D gene. Trimming left V 6 bases short and J 2 bases short, with 14 bases between. CDR3 size: 15 residues. Germline values: CDR1 KGHSH, CDR2 LQKENI.

The chain has TRBV18 and TRBJ2-6, with D maybe TRBD1 (5 bases). V was clipped by 1 base and J by 2 bases, with 9 bases between them. Germline lookup yields CDR1 KGHSH and CDR2 LQKENI. This CDR3 comprises 16 residues. CDR3 sequence: CASSPRQGPGANVLTF. The CDR3 DNA follows: TGTGCCAGCTCACCACGCCAGGGCCCTGGGGCCAACGTCCTGACTTTC.

This clonotype came up a few times. J is TRBJ2-7 and V is TRBV20-1; D is unclear. Trimming removed 2 bases from V and 2 bases from J, with 7 bases in between. CDR1 and CDR2 (germline): DFQATT, SNEGSKA (reference sequence). The CDR3 is made up of 12 amino acids. CDR3 loop: CSARWYTYEQYF. Written as DNA, the CDR3 is TGCAGTGCTAGATGGTATACCTACGAGCAGTACTTC.

The CDR3, as DNA: TGTGCCATGTCCCGGGGGACCGCTGAAGCTTTCTTT. It yields the protein CAMSRGTAEAFF. The chain has TRBV10-3 and TRBJ1-1; D is perhaps TRBD1 (5 bases). The CDR3 runs to 12 residues. Trimming pared 9 bases from V and 6 bases from J, leaving 14 bases between. Germline CDR1 is ENHRY and CDR2 is SYGVKD.

This clonotype was recorded at least ten times. The chain uses TRBV10-3 and TRBJ2-1; TRBD2 matches at 7 bases. V trimming: 2 bases; J trimming: 4 bases; junction bases outside the gene matches: 5. Germline CDR1 and CDR2: ENHRY and SYGVKD. The CDR3 sequence is 15 residues long. The DNA for the CDR3 is TGTGCCATCAGTGAGGGGCTAGCGGAGTACAATGAGCAGTTCTTC. It translates to CAISEGLAEYNEQFF.

This chain joins TRBV6-5 and TRBJ1-3, with TRBD1 matching 10 bases. The V gene end was trimmed by 8 bases and the J gene end by 4 bases; junction bases not matched to a gene: 5. Germline CDR1 reads MNHEY; CDR2 reads SVGAGI. The CDR3 extends over 14 amino acids. CDR3: CASSGQGFGNTIYF. CDR3 DNA: TGTGCCAGCTCGGGACAGGGGTTCGGAAACACCATATATTTT.

The gene calls are TRBV12-3 or TRBV12-4 and TRBJ2-2, with TRBD1 matching over 7 bases. There are 13 residues in the CDR3. J lost 7 bases, V lost 6 bases, and 5 bases had no gene match. CDR3 nucleotides: TGTGCCAGCAGACAGGGGCCTGTCGGGGAGCTGTTTTTT. Its translation: CASRQGPVGELFF.